These T cell receptor beta chains were read from a single sample in a study of monozygotic twins with inflammatory bowel disease. TCRdb reprocessed the 5' RACE reads, keeping one entry per CDR3 protein, no DNA. This table holds around 380,000 distinct CDR3 sequences. The sample comprised blood. These receptors originate from a human donor with ulcerative colitis or Crohn's disease, or a healthy co-twin of an affected twin (not recorded which). The CDR3 runs from the conserved cysteine through the conserved F or W.

J,V,length,CDR3
TRBJ1-2,TRBV7-9,14,CASSLLSGPYGYTF
TRBJ2-1,TRBV5-1,14,CASSLWTSDNEQFF
TRBJ2-3,TRBV7-2,14,CASNAGTRTDTQYF
TRBJ1-6,TRBV12-3/TRBV12-4,12,CASRGSAGPLHF
TRBJ2-3,TRBV4-2,16,CASSQGSRSYTDTQYF
TRBJ2-1,TRBV6-2/TRBV6-3,15,CASRMLASGQNEQFF
TRBJ1-1,TRBV7-8,12,CASRPRVAEAFF
TRBJ2-7,TRBV5-1,14,CASSRSGASYEQNF
TRBJ2-2,TRBV20-1,14,CSARPLSYTGELFF
TRBJ1-1,TRBV5-1,18,CASSLVRGGLFFNTEAFF
TRBJ2-2,TRBV24-1,15,CATRSRDRRTGELFF
TRBJ2-1,TRBV7-8,16,CASSISSGRAQNEQFF
TRBJ1-1,TRBV20-1,16,CSARLTGGDRSTEAFF
TRBJ2-2,TRBV7-6,17,CASSQWGLAGPTGELFF
TRBJ1-4,TRBV7-9,15,CASSSSGATNEKLFF
TRBJ2-5,TRBV6-5,13,CASSNRLQETQYF
TRBJ1-5,TRBV11-2,14,CASSLGAFNQPQHF
TRBJ1-5,TRBV2,12,CASMGGNQPQHF
TRBJ2-7,TRBV5-1,18,CASSLAGTGVPHLYEQYF
TRBJ2-1,TRBV20-1,15,CSATPSGQIYNEQFF
TRBJ1-1,TRBV12-3/TRBV12-4,14,CASSLYSLNTEAFF
TRBJ2-7,TRBV12-3/TRBV12-4,12,CASSLPGRVIFF
TRBJ2-2,TRBV7-2,15,CASSFGTGGTGELFF
TRBJ2-3,TRBV27,13,CASRTEGKDTQYF
TRBJ2-7,TRBV29-1,12,CSVDGGTYEQYF
TRBJ2-1,TRBV10-3,15,CAISESVQGVNEQFF
TRBJ1-1,TRBV5-6,14,CASSLGRGVTEAFF
TRBJ2-1,TRBV7-9,13,CASSIGLAGEQFF
TRBJ1-1,TRBV7-6,14,CASSLIDSNTEAFF
TRBJ2-2,TRBV6-1,15,CASTPQTGGTGELFF
TRBJ1-2,TRBV10-2,14,CASSESWGGYGYTF
TRBJ2-5,TRBV15,18,CATSTKPGLAVYQETQYF